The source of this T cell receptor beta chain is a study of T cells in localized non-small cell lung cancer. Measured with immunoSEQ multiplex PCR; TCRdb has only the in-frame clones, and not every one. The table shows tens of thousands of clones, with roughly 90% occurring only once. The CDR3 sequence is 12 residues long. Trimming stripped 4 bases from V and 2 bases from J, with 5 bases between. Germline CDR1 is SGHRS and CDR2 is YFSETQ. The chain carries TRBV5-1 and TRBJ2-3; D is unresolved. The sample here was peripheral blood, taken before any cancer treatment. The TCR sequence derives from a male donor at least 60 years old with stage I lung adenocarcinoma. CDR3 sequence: CASSPSTDTQYF. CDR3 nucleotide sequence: TGCGCCAGCAGCCCCTCCACAGATACGCAGTATTTT.